Listed below are T cell receptor beta chains from one sample, sequenced in a study of shared clonotypes between healthy human individuals. Assay: immunoSEQ multiplex PCR; the TCRdb copy retains only in-frame clones and omits some. This sample has over 850,000 clones, with more than 75% found just once. The sample comprised memory CD4+ T cells from PBMCs. The source is a young man in good health. Some clones in this sample may be carry-over from other donors' samples. Each CDR3 is given with its conserved first and last residue. The D gene is left open where the match is weak. Size is stated for part of the rows, as once, few or many counts, or as a class when the clone is expanded.

v_call,clone_size,j_call,d_call,cdr3_nt,cdr3_aa
TRBV27,many,TRBJ2-6,NA,TGTGCCAGCAGTATTGGCAACTCTGGGGCCAACGTCCTGACTTTC,CASSIGNSGANVLTF
TRBV28,NA,TRBJ2-3,NA,TGTGCCAGCAAGACCCTTCTAGATACGCAGTATTTT,CASKTLLDTQYF
TRBV30,NA,TRBJ1-1,NA,TGTGCCTGGAGTGGGATCAGTGAACTGAACACTGAAGCTTTCTTT,CAWSGISELNTEAFF
TRBV5-4,NA,TRBJ2-6,NA,TGTGCCAGCGTACGGGAGTCCTCTGGCTCTGGGGCCAACGTCCTGACTTTC,CASVRESSGSGANVLTF
TRBV5-1,NA,TRBJ2-5,TRBD1,TGCGCCAGCAGCGCCGGACAGGGGGCCAGCCAAGAGACCCAGTACTTC,CASSAGQGASQETQYF
TRBV28,NA,TRBJ1-4,NA,TGTGCCAGCAGCTTACCACCCGCTCGTTCAACTAATGAAAAACTGTTTTTT,CASSLPPARSTNEKLFF
TRBV30,NA,TRBJ2-3,NA,TGTGCCTGGAGTCGGAGGGGGGCTACTAGCACAGATACGCAGTATTTT,CAWSRRGATSTDTQYF
TRBV28,NA,TRBJ2-4,TRBD2,TGTGCCAGCAGTCCACTAGCGGTAGCCAAAAACATTCAGTACTTC,CASSPLAVAKNIQYF
TRBV5-1,NA,TRBJ1-4,TRBD1,TGCGCCAGCAGCTTGGCCGGGACAGTCGATGAAAAACTGTTTTTT,CASSLAGTVDEKLFF
TRBV28,NA,TRBJ2-5,NA,TGTGCCAGCAGTTTTTCTCGATCGCGAGGAGAGACCCAGTACTTC,CASSFSRSRGETQYF
TRBV7-3,NA,TRBJ2-7,NA,TGTGCCAGCAGCCCCCGACCCGGGTACGAGCAGTACTTC,CASSPRPGYEQYF
TRBV10-3,many,TRBJ2-3,TRBD2,TGTGCCATCAGTACGAGCGGGAGGGCTGGAGATACGCAGTATTTT,CAISTSGRAGDTQYF
TRBV7-2,NA,TRBJ2-1,NA,TGTGCCAGCAGCTTTGACTGGAATTCCTACAATGAGCAGTTCTTC,CASSFDWNSYNEQFF
TRBV5-1,once,TRBJ1-1,NA,TGCGCCAGCAGCTTGGGGAGTGACACTGAAGCTTTCTTT,CASSLGSDTEAFF
TRBV18,NA,TRBJ1-3,NA,TGTGCCAGCTCACCTATACCGGACAGTCACTCTGGAAACACCATATATTTT,CASSPIPDSHSGNTIYF
TRBV28,once,TRBJ2-1,TRBD2,TGTGCCAGCAGGGTTCTACTAGCGGGAGAAGGCAATGAGCAGTTCTTC,CASRVLLAGEGNEQFF
TRBV27,once,TRBJ1-3,NA,TGTGCCAGCAAGGGGACCTCTGGAAACACCATATATTTT,CASKGTSGNTIYF
TRBV2,NA,TRBJ1-5,TRBD1,TGTGCCAGCACGGGACAGGGGCATCAGCCCCAGCATTTT,CASTGQGHQPQHF
TRBV28,NA,TRBJ1-1,NA,TGTGCCAGCGTTAGGGTAAGGATGAACACTGAAGCTTTCTTT,CASVRVRMNTEAFF
TRBV10-1,NA,TRBJ2-3,NA,TGCGCCAGCAGTGCTTCCCCAGGCACAGATACGCAGTATTTT,CASSASPGTDTQYF
TRBV12-5,few,TRBJ2-7,TRBD1,TGTGCTAGTGGTACAGGGGTGGGAGACGAGCAGTACTTC,CASGTGVGDEQYF
TRBV7-8,NA,TRBJ2-7,TRBD2,TGTGCCAGCAGCCAGGGTGCGGGAGGTTACGAGCAGTACTTC,CASSQGAGGYEQYF
TRBV4-1,many,TRBJ2-3,TRBD2,TGCGCCACCACGTTATCGAGCGGGAGGATTACAGATACGCAGTATTTT,CATTLSSGRITDTQYF
TRBV23-1,many,TRBJ2-3,NA,TGCGCCAGCAGTCAGGGCCCGGAGACAGATACGCAGTATTTT,CASSQGPETDTQYF
TRBV11-2,NA,TRBJ2-7,TRBD2,TGTGCCAGCAGCTTAGACCGCGGGAGTGGGTACGAGCAGTACTTC,CASSLDRGSGYEQYF
TRBV29-1,NA,TRBJ2-1,NA,TGCAGCGTTCAGGTTTCCTACAATGAGCAGTTCTTC,CSVQVSYNEQFF
TRBV6-1,many,TRBJ2-7,NA,TGTGCCAGCAGTGCAGGACATATGGGCGCCTACGAGCAGTACTTC,CASSAGHMGAYEQYF
TRBV18,once,TRBJ2-4,TRBD1,TGTGCCAGCTCACGTTCACAGGGGTCGATAGCCAAAAACATTCAGTACTTC,CASSRSQGSIAKNIQYF
TRBV2,NA,TRBJ1-5,NA,TGTGCCAGCACCCGCAGGGGCGGGCCCTGGGAGCCCCAGCATTTT,CASTRRGGPWEPQHF
TRBV4-1,few,TRBJ1-1,TRBD1,TGCGCCAGCAGAATGGACAGGGGACCTGAAGCTTTCTTT,CASRMDRGPEAFF
TRBV5-1,NA,TRBJ2-7,NA,TGCGCCAGCGAGGGTTCTCCCGGATCCTACGAGCAGTACTTC,CASEGSPGSYEQYF
TRBV5-1,NA,TRBJ2-3,NA,TGCGCCAGCACCGACGGGCCGAGCACAGATACGCAGTATTTT,CASTDGPSTDTQYF
TRBV18,NA,TRBJ2-5,NA,TGTGCCAGCTCACCACGGGGCGTGGAGACCCAGTACTTC,CASSPRGVETQYF
TRBV6-1,NA,TRBJ2-1,TRBD1,TGTGCCAGCAGTTTCGGGACAGGGGAGTACAATGAGCAGTTCTTC,CASSFGTGEYNEQFF
TRBV7-2,few,TRBJ2-3,NA,TGTGCCAGCAGCTTAGCGGGGACCACAGATACGCAGTATTTT,CASSLAGTTDTQYF